The 20 T cell receptor beta chains listed next were all sequenced from one sample in a study of shared clonotypes between healthy human individuals. Only in-frame clones appear in the TCRdb table, and some are missing; sequencing was by immunoSEQ multiplex PCR. In the table there are fewer than 1 million clones, 95% to 97% of which are singletons. The naive CD8 population came from CD45RO-negative cells selected for CCR7, without terminally differentiated effector memory CD45RA+ cells. Sequenced input: naive CD8+ T cells sorted from blood. These receptors all stem from a man aged 25-45 years in good health.

The rearrangement links TRBV6-5 to TRBJ2-1, with TRBD2 matching 10 bases. There are 13 residues in the CDR3. CDR1 is MNHEY, CDR2 SVGAGI, per germline. The V segment lost 4 bases and the J segment 9 bases; nucleotides outside the gene matches: 3. For the CDR3, the DNA is TGTGCCAGCAGTTCTAGCGGGAGCGGTGAGCAGTTCTTC. Its protein product is CASSSSGSGEQFF.

This clone was observed once. This chain joins TRBV5-6 and TRBJ2-1; 8 bases agree with TRBD2. J lost 9 bases, V lost 1 base, and 6 bases had no gene match. CDR1 is SGHDT and CDR2 is YYEEEE in the germline V gene. The CDR3 contains 14 residues. In DNA form, the CDR3 reads TGTGCCAGCAGCTTGTACGCGGCGGGGGGTGAGCAGTTCTTC. Its protein is CASSLYAAGGEQFF.

The V call is TRBV25-1, the J call TRBJ2-7; 8 bases match TRBD2. The V segment lost 3 bases and the J segment 4 bases; nucleotides outside the gene matches: 8. Germline V CDR1 and CDR2: MGHDK, SYGVNS. CDR3 length: 15 amino acids. The CDR3 spells CASSDLAGNLYEQYF. The CDR3 nucleotides are TGTGCCAGCAGTGATTTAGCGGGGAATCTATACGAGCAGTACTTC.

The CDR3 DNA sequence: TGTGCCAGCAGTTGGACTAGCGGGAGGGTAGGCGAGCAGTACTTC. Translated: CASSWTSGRVGEQYF. The chain combines TRBV27 with TRBJ2-7, with 15 positions matching TRBD2. Germline assignment: CDR1 MNHEY and CDR2 SMNVEV (reference sequence). This CDR3 is 15 amino acids long. V shed 4 bases and J 6 bases; nucleotides not matched to a gene: 4.

The rearrangement uses TRBV28 and TRBJ2-1; TRBD2 matches 8 bases. J lost 8 bases, V lost 3 bases, and 9 bases had no gene match. This CDR3 region has 15 residues. Germline CDR1 and CDR2: MDHEN and SYDVKM. The CDR3 DNA follows: TGTGCCAGCAGTTTCGAACTAGCGGTCGGGGATGAGCAGTTCTTC. This gives the protein CASSFELAVGDEQFF.

This clone was detected only once. The chain employs TRBV5-1 and TRBJ2-1; 13 positions match TRBD2. V lost 4 bases to trimming and J lost 10 bases; unmatched junction nucleotides: 5. Germline V CDR1 and CDR2: SGHRS, YFSETQ. The CDR3 extends over 14 amino acids. As DNA, the CDR3 is TGCGCCAGCAGCCCGGGACTAGCGGGACCCGAGCAGTTCTTC. Protein: CASSPGLAGPEQFF.

The gene calls are TRBV4-1 and TRBJ2-5, with D unclear. The CDR3 extends over 14 amino acids. The germline V and J ends were trimmed by 3 bases and 0 bases, with 8 bases remaining between them. Germline-derived CDR1 and CDR2 are MGHRA and YSYEKL. Here the CDR3 reads CASSQENNQETQYF. CDR3 DNA: TGCGCCAGCAGCCAGGAAAATAACCAAGAGACCCAGTACTTC.

V is TRBV28 and J is TRBJ2-7; D remains unclear. The CDR3 loop spans 14 amino acids. The V and J ends lost 5 bases and 2 bases respectively, with 13 bases between them. From germline, CDR1 is MDHEN and CDR2 SYDVKM. CDR3 amino acids: CASSRVVDTYEQYF. In nucleotides, the CDR3 is TGTGCCAGCAGTCGGGTCGTAGACACCTACGAGCAGTACTTC.

This rearrangement joins TRBV7-8 to TRBJ2-7; D may correspond to TRBD1 or TRBD2 (5 bases each). The V gene's germline CDR1 is SGHVS and CDR2 FQNEAQ. Trimming shortened V by 4 bases and J by 2 bases, and 9 bases separated the two germline ends. The CDR3 sequence is 13 residues long. In nucleotides, the CDR3 is TGTGCCAGCAGCTCGGGACCCCCCTACGAGCAGTACTTC. Protein: CASSSGPPYEQYF.

CDR3 sequence: CASGLEGNYNEQFF. CDR3 DNA: TGTGCTAGTGGTTTGGAGGGGAACTACAATGAGCAGTTCTTC. The V gene is TRBV12-5, the J gene TRBJ2-1; TRBD1 might be the D (5 bases). The CDR3 loop spans 14 amino acids. Between the trimmed V and J ends, which lost 1 base and 3 bases, there was a span of 7 bases. Germline CDR1 LGHNT, CDR2 FRNRAP.

V and J are TRBV19 and TRBJ2-1; D may correspond to TRBD1 or TRBD2 (5 bases each). Per the germline V gene, CDR1 is LNHDA and CDR2 is SQIVND (reference sequence). Trimming left V 3 bases short and J 5 bases short, with 11 bases between. The CDR3 totals 14 residues. The CDR3, as DNA: TGTGCCAGTAGTATGCCTAGGGACGACAATGAGCAGTTCTTC. Encoded protein: CASSMPRDDNEQFF.

This chain uses TRBV7-6 with TRBJ2-7; D may be TRBD1 or TRBD2 (5 bases each). The germline CDR1 and CDR2 sequences are SGHVS and FNYEAQ. The CDR3 is made up of 16 amino acids. V lost 4 bases and J lost 0, with 16 bases in between. The CDR3 sequence: CASSSPQGTSSYEQYF. CDR3 sequence (DNA): TGTGCCAGCAGCTCCCCCCAAGGGACGAGCTCCTACGAGCAGTACTTC.

In regard to this clone: At the DNA level, this CDR3 is encoded by other sequences in the same sample as well. V is TRBV18 and J is TRBJ2-3; no firm D call. The CDR3 is 14 amino acids. The germline V gene encodes CDR1 KGHSH and CDR2 LQKENI. The germline V and J ends were trimmed by 0 bases and 3 bases, with 7 bases remaining between them. CDR3 amino acids: CASSPPVRTDTQYF. CDR3 coding DNA: TGTGCCAGCTCACCACCTGTCCGGACAGATACGCAGTATTTT.

The chain carries TRBV18 and TRBJ2-3; D perhaps matches TRBD2 (5 bases). The CDR3 contains 14 residues. Germline V gene lookup returns CDR1 KGHSH and CDR2 LQKENI. Trimming cost V 4 bases and J 6 bases, with 14 bases left between them. CDR3 bases: TGTGCCAGCTCACGAGGGAGTAGCGTTGATACGCAGTATTTT. Its translation is CASSRGSSVDTQYF. Together with reference TRBV18 and TRBJ2-3, the CDR3 gives the full variable domain: NAGVMQNPRHLVRRRGQEARLRCSPMKGHSHVYWYRQLPEEGLKFMVYLQKENIIDESGMPKERFSAEFPKEGPSILRIQQVVRGDSAAYFCASSRGSSVDTQYFGPGTRLTVL.

V and J are TRBV18 and TRBJ1-1; 11 bases match TRBD1. The germline V gene encodes CDR1 KGHSH and CDR2 LQKENI. V was pared by 2 bases and J by 1 base, with 9 bases of the junction left unmatched. The CDR3 is 18 amino acids. CDR3 loop: CASSPMGQGGNPNTEAFF. The CDR3 DNA is TGTGCCAGCTCACCAATGGGACAGGGGGGGAATCCGAACACTGAAGCTTTCTTT.

This chain links TRBV7-9 with TRBJ2-1; TRBD2 matches at 10 bases. Germline assignment: CDR1 SEHNR and CDR2 FQNEAQ (reference sequence). J was trimmed by 3 bases and V by 1 base; bases with no gene match: 6. The CDR3 runs 17 residues. The CDR3 DNA is TGTGCCAGCAGCTTAGTATCTAGCGGGAGTTTCTACAATGAGCAGTTCTTC. Amino acid sequence: CASSLVSSGSFYNEQFF.

J is TRBJ2-7 and V is TRBV6-5, with D uncertain. V shed 6 bases and J shed 3 bases, with 6 bases lying between them. The CDR3 covers 11 residues. The germline gives CDR1 MNHEY, CDR2 SVGAGI. This CDR3 reads CASSNDYEQYF. The DNA of the CDR3 is TGTGCCAGCAGCAACGACTACGAGCAGTACTTC.

The chain joins TRBV7-6 to TRBJ2-7, with a tentative D call TRBD2 (5 bases). The germline gives CDR1 SGHVS, CDR2 FNYEAQ. CDR3 size: 15 residues. V was trimmed by 0 bases and J by 0 bases, leaving 9 bases between them. The CDR3 region has the DNA TGTGCCAGCAGCTTAGCTGTGGGGAGCTCCTACGAGCAGTACTTC. The encoded protein is CASSLAVGSSYEQYF. Complete variable domain (other parts from reference TRBV7-6 and TRBJ2-7): GAGVSQSPRYKVTKRGQDVALRCDPISGHVSLYWYRQALGQGPEFLTYFNYEAQQDKSGLPNDRFSAERPEGSISTLTIQRTEQRDSAMYRCASSLAVGSSYEQYFGPGTRLTVT.

The chain uses TRBV28 and TRBJ1-2; tentatively, D is TRBD1 (6 bases). The V gene's germline CDR1 is MDHEN and CDR2 SYDVKM. V lost 7 bases, J lost 5 bases, and 14 bases lay in between. The CDR3 loop spans 13 amino acids. In DNA form, the CDR3 reads TGTGCCAGCACCACAGGGACATGGTATGGCTACACCTTC. Encoded protein: CASTTGTWYGYTF.

The gene calls are TRBV2 and TRBJ2-1, with 9 bases that match TRBD1. Germline V gives CDR1 SNHLY, CDR2 FYNNEI. Trimming took 8 bases from V and 7 from J; bases not matched to a gene: 15. This CDR3 is built from 16 residues. In nucleotides, the CDR3 is TGTGCCAGCTTTCAGAGCCGGGACAGGGTGAAGAATGAGCAGTTCTTC. Protein product: CASFQSRDRVKNEQFF.